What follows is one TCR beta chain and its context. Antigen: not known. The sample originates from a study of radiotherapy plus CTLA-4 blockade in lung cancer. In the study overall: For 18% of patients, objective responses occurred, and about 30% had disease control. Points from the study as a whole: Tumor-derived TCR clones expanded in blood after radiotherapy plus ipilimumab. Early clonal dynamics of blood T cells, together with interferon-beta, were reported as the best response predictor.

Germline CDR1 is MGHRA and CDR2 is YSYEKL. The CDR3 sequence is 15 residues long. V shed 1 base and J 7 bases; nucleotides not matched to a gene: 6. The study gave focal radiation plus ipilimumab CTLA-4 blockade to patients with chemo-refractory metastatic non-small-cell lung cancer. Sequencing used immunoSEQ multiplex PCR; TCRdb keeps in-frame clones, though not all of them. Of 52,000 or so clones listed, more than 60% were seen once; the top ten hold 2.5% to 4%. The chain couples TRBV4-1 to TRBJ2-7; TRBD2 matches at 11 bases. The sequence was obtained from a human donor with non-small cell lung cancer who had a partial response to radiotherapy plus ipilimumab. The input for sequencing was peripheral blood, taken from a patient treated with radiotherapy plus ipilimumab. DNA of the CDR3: TGCGCCAGCAGCCAAGTCACTAGCGGGGGTCGTGAGCAGTACTTC. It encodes CASSQVTSGGREQYF.